The rows below give T cell receptor beta chains drawn from one sample of a study of lymphopenia after photon versus proton radiotherapy. Profiling relied on immunoSEQ multiplex PCR, and the TCRdb table lists in-frame clones only, not all of them. Among tens of thousands of clones, 87% were seen once, and the ten largest hold about 10%. This specimen consisted of peripheral blood, obtained from a patient treated with proton-based radiotherapy. These receptors came from a man at least 80 years old with esophageal cancer. CDR3s include the opening cysteine and the closing phenylalanine or tryptophan. The D gene is left open where the match is weak. Part of the rows lack a size; the others show once, few, many or a class for expanded clones.

clone_size	v_call	d_call	j_call	cdr3_nt	cdr3_aa
-	TRBV4-3	TRBD1	TRBJ1-5	TGCGCCAGCAGCCAAGTCGGTTGGACAGGGGAAGGTCAGCCCCAGCATTTT	CASSQVGWTGEGQPQHF
-	TRBV18	TRBD2	TRBJ2-3	TGTGCCAGCTCACCACCGGGACTAGCGCGCACAGATACGCAGTATTTT	CASSPPGLARTDTQYF
-	TRBV5-1	TRBD1	TRBJ2-2	TGCGCCAGCAGCTTGGATGCAGGGGGCTTGCGGACCGGGGAGCTGTTTTTT	CASSLDAGGLRTGELFF
-	TRBV11-2	-	TRBJ2-7	TGTGCCAGCAGCTCGCTAGTTCGTTACGAGCAGTACTTC	CASSSLVRYEQYF
once	TRBV7-2	-	TRBJ2-7	TGTGCCAGCAGCTTAAGGGGGGGAGCGAATCCCTACGAGCAGTACTTC	CASSLRGGANPYEQYF
-	TRBV29-1	-	TRBJ2-7	TGCAGCGTTGAAGAATACACCCTACCCAGATCCTACGAGCAGTACTTC	CSVEEYTLPRSYEQYF
-	TRBV7-3	-	TRBJ1-6	TGTGCCAGCAGCCCTACAGGGATTAAAGATTCACCCCTCCACTTT	CASSPTGIKDSPLHF
-	TRBV5-1	TRBD1	TRBJ2-7	TGCGCCAGCAGAAGGGACAGCAACTACGAGCAGTACTTC	CASRRDSNYEQYF
-	TRBV18	-	TRBJ1-4	TGTGCCAGCTCACCCTTGACAGGCGTTGAAAAACTGTTTTTT	CASSPLTGVEKLFF
-	TRBV7-8	TRBD1	TRBJ2-7	TGTGCCAGCAGCTTCCTTACCGGGACAGGGGTTGTCGAGCAGTACTTC	CASSFLTGTGVVEQYF
-	TRBV25-1	TRBD1	TRBJ2-2	TGTGCCAGCAGTAGGGGGACAGGGGGGCCCGGGGAGCTGTTTTTT	CASSRGTGGPGELFF